These 23 T cell receptor beta chains share one sample of origin, sequenced in a study of blood T cells in healthy people across ages. The second PCR ran about 6 to 11 cycles with a sample-barcoded 5' primer and J-beta primers. TCRdb ran MiXCR on the 5' RACE reads and lists one entry per CDR3 protein. The top ten clones hold about 21% of a sample with approximately 820,000 distinct CDR3 sequences, 40% to 50% of them seen once. Specimen: blood. Every receptor here comes from a man in his 60s in good health.

This clonotype was counted at least ten times. The J gene is TRBJ2-5, the V gene TRBV27, with D possibly matching TRBD1 (6 bases). The V end lost 6 bases, the J end lost 5 bases, and 13 bases lay between the germline ends. The CDR3 totals 13 residues. Looked up from germline, CDR1 is MNHEY and CDR2 is SMNVEV (reference sequence). CDR3 DNA sequence: TGTGCCAGCAGCCCTGGGGGCAGGGAGACCCAGTACTTC. Its protein product is CASSPGGRETQYF.

About this clonotype itself: One base away lies a much larger clone, so this may be a sequencing read error. The chain combines TRBV5-5 with TRBJ2-1; the D is unclear. CDR3 size: 13 residues. Looked up from germline, CDR1 is SGHKS and CDR2 is YYEKEE (reference sequence). V was shortened by 5 bases and J by 1 base, with 7 bases between the two germline ends. The chain's CDR3 is CASSGRSYNEQFF. In nucleotides, the CDR3 is TGTGCCAGCAGTGGCAGGTCCTACAATGAGCAGTTCTTC.

This clonotype was observed a few times. The chain combines TRBV12-3 or TRBV12-4 with TRBJ2-7; TRBD1 agrees at 8 bases. The CDR3 is made up of 15 amino acids. Trimming removed 5 bases from V and 4 bases from J; junction bases left unmatched: 10. The CDR3 loop is CASSPRGQGWYEQYF. CDR3 DNA sequence: TGTGCCAGCAGTCCCCGAGGACAGGGTTGGTACGAGCAGTACTTC.

The DNA for the CDR3 is TGCGCCAGCAGCAGGAACCCAAGGGCTGAGCAGTACTTC. Its protein product is CASSRNPRAEQYF. The rearrangement joins TRBV5-1 to TRBJ2-5; D is ambiguous. Germline-derived CDR1 and CDR2 are SGHRS and YFSETQ. This CDR3 spans 13 amino acids. Trimming removed 4 bases from V and 11 bases from J, with 18 bases in between.

This clonotype was seen only once. V usage is TRBV29-1 and J usage is TRBJ1-2, with D possibly matching TRBD1 (6 bases). The CDR3 extends over 13 amino acids. Germline CDR1 is SQVTM and CDR2 is ANQGSEA. The germline V and J ends were trimmed by 0 bases and 7 bases, with 12 bases remaining between them. The CDR3 region has the DNA TGCAGCGTTGAAGACAACAGGGAAGTTGGCTACACCTTC. This translates into CSVEDNREVGYTF.

This clonotype is a singleton in its sample. V usage is TRBV7-2 and J usage is TRBJ2-5; 9 bases match TRBD1. The J call is doubtful: the DNA matches TRBJ2-7 better. Germline lookup yields CDR1 SGHTA and CDR2 FQGNSA. The CDR3 is made up of 12 amino acids. CDR3 protein: CASSMTGGEQYF. The CDR3 nucleotides read TGTGCCAGCAGCATGACAGGGGGCGAGCAGTACTTC.

This clonotype was observed many times. The chain is built from TRBV29-1 and TRBJ2-1; D remains unclear. CDR3 length: 10 residues. Germline loops: CDR1 SQVTM, CDR2 ANQGSEA. V lost 6 bases and J lost 9, with 9 bases in between. This CDR3 is CSVEMGEQFF. The CDR3 DNA reads as TGCAGCGTGGAAATGGGTGAGCAGTTCTTC.

This sequence joins TRBV7-2 and TRBJ2-1; TRBD1 agrees at 9 bases. After removal of 3 bases from V and 2 bases from J, the junction contained 5 bases not matched to a gene. Germline V gene sequence: CDR1 SGHTA, CDR2 FQGNSA. The CDR3 consists of 16 residues. Here the CDR3 reads CASSFSRTGAYNEQFF. The CDR3 DNA follows: TGTGCCAGCAGCTTCTCGCGGACAGGGGCCTACAATGAGCAGTTCTTC.

J is TRBJ2-1 and V is TRBV6-1; D is perhaps TRBD2 (7 bases). Trimming shortened V by 5 bases and J by 7 bases, and 15 bases separated the two germline ends. This CDR3 spans 14 amino acids. CDR1 and CDR2 from the germline V gene are MNHNS and SASEGT. The CDR3 sequence is CASSRGARVNEQFF. Written as DNA, the CDR3 is TGTGCCAGCAGTCGGGGGGCCCGGGTTAATGAGCAGTTCTTC.

The rearrangement joins TRBV12-3 or TRBV12-4 to TRBJ2-7; the D gene is possibly TRBD1 (5 bases). The CDR3 covers 14 residues. With 5 bases removed from V and 12 bases from J, the gap between germline ends came to 23 bases. CDR3 protein: CASSPSGYSYGRYF. CDR3 nucleotide sequence: TGTGCCAGCAGTCCCTCAGGGTATAGTTACGGGCGGTACTTC.

This clonotype was counted between two and nine times. The V gene is TRBV21-1, the J gene TRBJ2-7; the table's D call, TRBD1, has no DNA check behind it. TRBV21-1 is an annotated pseudogene. The CDR3 totals 15 residues. Here the CDR3 reads CASSNDLWGPYEQYF. Written as DNA, the CDR3 is TGTGCCAGCAGCAATGATCTTTGGGGGCCTTACGAGCAGTACTTC.

As to this clonotype: A read error may produce the germline difference seen at one junction end. This CDR3 reads CASSQNRGPPETLYF. The CDR3 DNA is TGCGCCAGCAGCCAAAACAGGGGGCCCCCAGAGACCCTGTACTTC. The chain joins TRBV4-3 to TRBJ2-5; 9 bases map to TRBD1. The V gene's germline CDR1 is LGHNA and CDR2 YSLEER. The CDR3 spans 15 residues.

J is TRBJ2-3 and V is TRBV9, with 11 positions matching TRBD2. The length of the CDR3 is 16 residues. V gave up 0 bases and J gave up 3 bases; unmatched junction bases: 3. Germline CDR1 reads SGDLS; CDR2 reads YYNGEE. The CDR3 sequence is CASSVASGGLTDTQYF. The CDR3 DNA sequence: TGTGCCAGCAGCGTAGCTAGCGGGGGGCTTACAGATACGCAGTATTTT.

In its sample, this clonotype was seen many times. This chain connects TRBV7-2 to TRBJ2-5; D is tentatively TRBD1 or TRBD2 (5 bases each). This CDR3 has 15 amino acids. The germline CDR1 and CDR2 sequences are SGHTA and FQGNSA. V was trimmed by 2 bases and J by 5 bases, leaving 15 bases between them. This CDR3 reads CASSLIGAWVETQYF. DNA for the CDR3: TGTGCCAGCAGCTTAATCGGGGCTTGGGTGGAGACCCAGTACTTC.

The chain employs TRBV5-1 and TRBJ2-1, with 10 bases identical to TRBD2. V lost 4 bases, J lost 7 bases, and 8 bases stayed unmatched. This CDR3 has 15 residues. Germline-derived CDR1 and CDR2 are SGHRS and YFSETQ. The CDR3, as DNA: TGCGCCAGCAGCCCGGCAATGGGACTAGCGAATGAGCAGTTCTTC. This sequence encodes CASSPAMGLANEQFF.

This clonotype has only a few counts. J is TRBJ1-4 and V is TRBV4-3; 7 nucleotides line up with TRBD1. The germline V gene has CDR1 LGHNA and CDR2 YSLEER. The CDR3 length is 15 residues. The V gene end was trimmed by 2 bases and the J gene end by 7 bases; junction bases not matched to a gene: 7. CDR3 in DNA: TGCGCCAGCAGCCAAAACAGGGGTTCAGGTGAAAAACTGTTTTTT. Translated, it gives CASSQNRGSGEKLFF.

This clonotype has a single count. This may come from a read error, since a much larger clone is one base off. This chain joins TRBV28 and TRBJ2-3; D might be TRBD2 (5 bases). The V gene lost 11 bases and the J gene lost 2 bases, with 23 bases spanning the gap. CDR1 is MDHEN, CDR2 SYDVKM, per germline. This CDR3 has 16 amino acids. This CDR3 is CAGTPRSRVFTDTQYF. The CDR3 DNA sequence: TGTGCCGGCACTCCCCGATCGAGGGTCTTCACAGATACGCAGTATTTT.

This clonotype was observed a few times. The chain links TRBV2 to TRBJ1-2, with D tentatively TRBD1 (5 bases). The CDR3 has 13 residues. V lost 6 bases and J lost 13, with 21 bases in between. Germline CDR1 is SNHLY and CDR2 is FYNNEI. The CDR3: CASRSDTAQPGTF. The DNA of the CDR3 is TGTGCCAGCAGGTCGGACACCGCCCAACCGGGCACCTTC. Based on the CDR3 plus reference TRBV2 and TRBJ1-2, the full variable domain is EPEVTQTPSHQVTQMGQEVILRCVPISNHLYFYWYRQILGQKVEFLVSFYNNEISEKSEIFDDQFSVERPDGSNFTLKIRSTKLEDSAMYFCASRSDTAQPGTFGSGTRLTVV.

J is TRBJ2-5 and V is TRBV9; the D gene is possibly TRBD1 (7 bases). The CDR3 is 18 amino acids. Trimming removed 1 base from V and 11 bases from J, with 30 bases in between. Germline V gene sequence: CDR1 SGDLS, CDR2 YYNGEE. In nucleotides, the CDR3 is TGTGCCAGCAGCGTAAGGGTGGCGGGACAGCAGAAAGACAATGAGCAGTACTTC. Amino acid sequence: CASSVRVAGQQKDNEQYF.

The chain uses TRBV11-3 and TRBJ2-2; the match to TRBD1 covers 9 bases. This CDR3 is built from 17 residues. V lost 3 bases and J lost 4; bases outside the gene matches: 9. Germline CDR1 reads SGHNT; CDR2 reads YENEEA. CDR3 sequence (DNA): TGTGCCAGCAGCTTCTCCCGGACAGGGGACCTCACCGGGGAGCTGTTTTTT. Its translation is CASSFSRTGDLTGELFF.

The chain recombines TRBV20-1 with TRBJ2-5, with TRBD1 identical over 7 bases. Germline assignment: CDR1 DFQATT and CDR2 SNEGSKA (reference sequence). The CDR3 totals 13 residues. The V segment lost 6 bases and the J segment 4 bases; nucleotides outside the gene matches: 8. The CDR3 coding sequence is TGCAGTGCGGTCGACAGGGCGCGAGAGACCCAGTACTTC. This gives the protein CSAVDRARETQYF.

The chain carries TRBV7-2 and TRBJ2-5; the match to TRBD1 covers 7 bases. The J call may be in error: the DNA end matches TRBJ2-7 better. The CDR3 sequence is 14 residues long. Germline assignment: CDR1 SGHTA and CDR2 FQGNSA. The chain's CDR3 is CASSVVQGIYEQYF. The CDR3 coding sequence is TGTGCCAGCAGCGTAGTACAGGGGATCTACGAGCAGTACTTC.

The V gene is TRBV6-2 or TRBV6-3, the J gene TRBJ2-3; D possibly matches TRBD1 or TRBD2 (5 bases each). The CDR3 has 14 residues. The germline V gene encodes CDR1 MNHEY and CDR2 SVGEGT. V was pared by 4 bases and J by 4 bases, with 12 bases between. The CDR3 coding sequence is TGTGCCAGCAGTTCCGGGACCTATGCAGATACGCAGTATTTT. Translated: CASSSGTYADTQYF.